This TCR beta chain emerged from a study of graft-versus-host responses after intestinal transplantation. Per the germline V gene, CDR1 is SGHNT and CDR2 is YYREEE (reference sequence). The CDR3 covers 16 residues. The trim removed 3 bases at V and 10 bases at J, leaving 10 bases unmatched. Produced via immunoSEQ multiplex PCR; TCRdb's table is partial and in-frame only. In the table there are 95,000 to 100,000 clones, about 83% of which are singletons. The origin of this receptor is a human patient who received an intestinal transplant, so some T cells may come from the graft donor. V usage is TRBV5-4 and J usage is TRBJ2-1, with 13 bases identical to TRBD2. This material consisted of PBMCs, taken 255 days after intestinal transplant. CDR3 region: CASSSSGTSGALEQFF. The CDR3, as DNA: TGTGCCAGCAGCTCCTCAGGGACTAGCGGGGCGTTGGAGCAGTTCTTC.